This paragraph covers one T cell receptor (beta chain) sequence. J gave up 0 bases and V 1 base, and 7 bases lay outside the gene matches. This CDR3 contains 19 residues. Germline CDR1 and CDR2: SEHNR and FQNEAQ (reference sequence). This sample is drawn from a study of T cell responses to AZD1222 COVID-19 vaccine. Only in-frame clones appear in the TCRdb table, and some are missing; sequencing was by immunoSEQ multiplex PCR. This table has about 150,000 clones, roughly nine tenths appearing once. The sequence came from an adult who had recovered from COVID-19. The chain carries TRBV7-9 and TRBJ2-2; 11 bases line up with TRBD2. The sequenced sample was peripheral blood, obtained after recovery from COVID-19. CDR3 DNA: TGTGCCAGCAGCTTAGGTTCTAGCGGGGGGCGTGCGAACACCGGGGAGCTGTTTTTT. This codes for CASSLGSSGGRANTGELFF.